This T cell receptor beta chain was obtained from a study of T-cell memory formation after mild COVID-19. General study results and limits: Whereas later expanders leaned CD4+, clones contracting day 15 to 85 showed a balanced CD4/CD8 makeup.

In germline, CDR1 is SNHLY, CDR2 FYNNEI. This CDR3 has 13 amino acids. V was trimmed by 6 bases and J by 5 bases, leaving 13 bases between them. This clonotype was detected only a few times. Its target is not known. Using its own MiXCR run on the 5' RACE reads, TCRdb lists one record per CDR3 protein. The sample records 270,000 or so distinct CDR3 sequences, approximately 15% being singletons. V usage is TRBV2 and J usage is TRBJ2-5; possibly TRBD2 for D (6 bases). The clonotype originates from a young man who had mild COVID-19 (a few samples of this study predate the infection). Cell type and time point are not known. Material: PBMCs or a T cell subset sorted from them (not recorded which). The CDR3 loop reads CASRELARETQYF. In nucleotides, the CDR3 is TGTGCCAGCAGGGAACTAGCACGGGAGACCCAGTACTTC.